This TCR beta chain was sequenced for a study of CD8+ T cells in alopecia areata. Extracted RNA was reverse transcribed, and the resulting cDNA served as sequencing template. The repertoire was sequenced with immunoSEQ multiplex PCR; TCRdb's copy has only in-frame clones and lacks some. Of 140,000 or so clones detected, 62% appear once; the ten largest clones hold 30% to 45%. Points from the study as a whole: Researchers report lesional scalp, most notably alopecia totalis/universalis, outstripped normal scalp in clonality. Relative to mice, TCR sharing across patients was less clear, a difference possibly HLA-related.

In the case of this clone: Antigen specificity is unknown.

J lost 5 bases, V lost 3 bases, and 6 bases had no gene match. Germline V gives CDR1 SGDLS, CDR2 YYNGEE. This CDR3 is built from 15 residues. This clonotype was obtained from a human donor in good health. Sequencing was done on a sample of CD8+ T cells sorted from blood. V is TRBV9 and J is TRBJ1-5; 9 nucleotides line up with TRBD1. The CDR3, as DNA: TGTGCCAGCAGCGCTACCGGGACAGGGCATCAGCCCCAGCATTTT. Translating it yields CASSATGTGHQPQHF.